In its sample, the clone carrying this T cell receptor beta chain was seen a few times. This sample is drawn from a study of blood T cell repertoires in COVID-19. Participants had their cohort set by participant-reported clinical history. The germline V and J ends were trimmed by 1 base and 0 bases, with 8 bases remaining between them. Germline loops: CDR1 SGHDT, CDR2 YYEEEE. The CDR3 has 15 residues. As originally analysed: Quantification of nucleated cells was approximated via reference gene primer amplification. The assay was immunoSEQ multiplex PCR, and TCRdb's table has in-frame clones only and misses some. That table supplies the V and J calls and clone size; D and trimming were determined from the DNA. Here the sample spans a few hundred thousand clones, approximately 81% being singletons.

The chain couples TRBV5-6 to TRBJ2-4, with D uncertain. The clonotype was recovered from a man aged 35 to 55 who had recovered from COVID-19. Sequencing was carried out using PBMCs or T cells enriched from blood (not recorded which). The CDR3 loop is CASSLIELAKNIQYF. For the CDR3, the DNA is TGTGCCAGCAGCTTGATTGAGCTAGCCAAAAACATTCAGTACTTC.